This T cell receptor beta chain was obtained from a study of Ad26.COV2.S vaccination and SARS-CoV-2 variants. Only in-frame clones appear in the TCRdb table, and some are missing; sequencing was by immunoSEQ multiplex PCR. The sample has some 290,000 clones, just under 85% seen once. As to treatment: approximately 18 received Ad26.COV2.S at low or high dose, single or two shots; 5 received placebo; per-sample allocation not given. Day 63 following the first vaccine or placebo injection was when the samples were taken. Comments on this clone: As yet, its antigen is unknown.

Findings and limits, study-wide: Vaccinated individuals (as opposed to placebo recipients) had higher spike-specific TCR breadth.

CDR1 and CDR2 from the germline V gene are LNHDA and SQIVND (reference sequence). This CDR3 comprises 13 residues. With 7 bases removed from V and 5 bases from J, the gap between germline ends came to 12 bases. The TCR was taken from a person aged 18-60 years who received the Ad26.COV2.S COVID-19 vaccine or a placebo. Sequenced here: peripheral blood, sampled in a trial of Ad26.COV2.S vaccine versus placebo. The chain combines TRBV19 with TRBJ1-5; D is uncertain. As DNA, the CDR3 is TGTGCCAGTACAGAAGTACCAGATCAGCCCCAGCATTTT. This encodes CASTEVPDQPQHF. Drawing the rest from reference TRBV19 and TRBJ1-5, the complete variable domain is DGGITQSPKYLFRKEGQNVTLSCEQNLNHDAMYWYRQDPGQGLRLIYYSQIVNDFQKGDIAEGYSVSREKKESFPLTVTSAQKNPTAFYLCASTEVPDQPQHFGDGTRLSIL.